This TCR beta chain stems from a study of T-cell memory formation after mild COVID-19. Study-wide points: Pre-infection memory held some responding clones, suggesting pre-existing cross-reactive T cells responded. Later expanders leaned CD4+, whereas day 15 to 85 contracting clones were balanced CD4/CD8.

Worth noting for this clonotype: Its specificity is not known.

TCR alpha and TCR beta cDNA libraries carrying sample barcodes and UMIs came from 5'RACE with constant-segment primers. TCRdb reprocessed the 5' RACE reads via MiXCR and lists one record per CDR3 protein. The repertoire has about 310,000 distinct CDR3 sequences, about 15% of them found once; the top ten carry roughly 20%. Germline CDR1 and CDR2: SGHRS and YFSETQ. V shed 3 bases, J shed 1 base, and the junction held 5 bases outside the gene matches. The CDR3 is 16 residues long. The TCR comes from a man younger than 35 who had mild COVID-19 (a few samples of this study predate the infection). Cell type and time point are not known. The rearrangement uses TRBV5-1 and TRBJ2-5; TRBD2 aligns across 11 bases. Sequences were obtained from PBMCs or a T cell subset sorted from them (not recorded which). CDR3 DNA: TGCGCCAGCAGCTCTGGACTAGCGGGTCCCCAAGAGACCCAGTACTTC. Translated: CASSSGLAGPQETQYF.